These 31 T cell receptor beta chains were all obtained from the same sample, sequenced in a study of T-cell reconstitution after alpha-beta-depleted transplantation in children. The TCRbeta library was prepared with unique molecular identifiers. MiXCR was run by TCRdb on the PCR reads, yielding one entry per CDR3 protein. Of just over 200,000 distinct CDR3 sequences listed, around 7.7% are singletons. This specimen was PBMCs, mostly from graft donor cells, taken 360 days after TCRalphabeta/CD19-depleted stem cell transplant. Source of these receptors: a male patient aged 2 to 10 who had a stem cell transplant for acute myeloid leukemia, so the T cells may come from the graft donor.

A few counts support this clonotype. This sequence joins TRBV28 and TRBJ2-1; no clear D gene. The CDR3 loop spans 13 amino acids. Germline assignment: CDR1 MDHEN and CDR2 SYDVKM. Trimming took 2 bases from V and 4 from J, leaving 6 bases between them. CDR3 amino acids: CASSLPPYNEQFF. For the CDR3, the DNA is TGTGCCAGCAGTTTACCCCCATACAATGAGCAGTTCTTC.

The chain carries TRBV6-4 and TRBJ2-6; D is unclear. This CDR3 has 16 residues. V was trimmed by 6 bases and J by 0 bases, leaving 12 bases between them. Per germline, CDR1 MRHNA and CDR2 SNTAGT. The CDR3 sequence: CASSPTRSSGANVLTF. CDR3 DNA sequence: TGTGCCAGCAGCCCCACGCGGAGCTCTGGGGCCAACGTCCTGACTTTC.

This clonotype showed up just a few times. This chain joins TRBV20-1 and TRBJ2-5; D might be TRBD1 or TRBD2, each matching 6 bases. CDR3 length: 17 amino acids. V was cut by 6 bases and J by 5 bases, with 28 bases left in between. Germline-derived CDR1 and CDR2 are DFQATT and SNEGSKA (reference sequence). The CDR3: CSAIRLRGDGGRETQYF. For the CDR3, the DNA is TGCAGTGCCATACGCCTTAGGGGGGACGGGGGCAGGGAGACCCAGTACTTC.

This clonotype has only a few counts. Here the CDR3 reads CASSSPGGGTGELFF. CDR3 nucleotides: TGTGCCAGCAGTTCCCCAGGGGGGGGCACCGGGGAGCTGTTTTTT. This chain links TRBV12-3 or TRBV12-4 with TRBJ2-2; the D gene could be TRBD1 or TRBD2 (7 bases each). V dropped 4 bases and J dropped 4 bases, with 13 bases sitting between them. The CDR3 is 15 amino acids.

V gene TRBV15 combines with J gene TRBJ2-7, with D possibly matching TRBD1 (6 bases). The CDR3 extends over 14 amino acids. Germline V gene data show CDR1 as LNHNV and CDR2 as YYDKDF (reference sequence). The V end lost 5 bases, the J end lost 0 bases, and 11 bases lay between the germline ends. CDR3 loop: CATSRQAISYEQYF. In DNA form, the CDR3 reads TGTGCCACCAGCCGACAGGCCATCTCCTACGAGCAGTACTTC.

This clonotype was recorded a few times. This chain's CDR3 is CSARQAQETQYF. CDR3 coding DNA: TGCAGTGCTAGACAGGCCCAAGAGACCCAGTACTTC. V and J are TRBV20-1 and TRBJ2-5; D remains unclear. The CDR3 contains 12 residues. In germline, CDR1 is DFQATT, CDR2 SNEGSKA (reference sequence). Trimming removed 2 bases from V and 1 base from J, with 5 bases in between.

There are many counts of this clonotype. The CDR3 does not end in the conserved phenylalanine or tryptophan, so this is likely a read error. The chain recombines TRBV12-3 or TRBV12-4 with TRBJ2-1; D is ambiguous. The ends were cut back, 10 bases at V and 6 bases at J, with 22 bases in the middle. The CDR3 is 15 amino acids. The DNA of the CDR3 is TGTGCCACCAAAACATCCACCTTTCTCCCCAATGAGCAGTTCTCC. Translation gives CATKTSTFLPNEQFS.

This clonotype was found many times. The rearrangement uses TRBV5-1 and TRBJ2-3, with unresolved D. V was clipped by 3 bases and J by 4 bases, with 15 bases between them. Germline V gene data show CDR1 as SGHRS and CDR2 as YFSETQ. The CDR3 loop spans 15 amino acids. Here the CDR3 reads CASSSIVGAPDTQYF. CDR3 coding DNA: TGCGCCAGCAGCTCGATAGTGGGTGCCCCAGATACGCAGTATTTT.

The rearrangement links TRBV10-3 to TRBJ2-7, with 7 bases lining up with TRBD1. The CDR3 has 20 residues. Germline V gene sequence: CDR1 ENHRY, CDR2 SYGVKD. V lost 4 bases to trimming and J lost 0 bases; unmatched junction nucleotides: 21. The CDR3 reads CAISVTNRDSGSRYSYEQYF. CDR3 DNA: TGTGCCATCAGTGTGACCAACCGGGACAGTGGAAGTAGGTACTCCTACGAGCAGTACTTC.

V gene TRBV20-1 combines with J gene TRBJ2-5; no firm D call. The V end lost 3 bases, the J end lost 0 bases, and 5 bases lay between the germline ends. The CDR3 runs to 12 residues. The V gene's germline CDR1 is DFQATT and CDR2 SNEGSKA (reference sequence). CDR3 sequence reads: CSARTDQETQYF. In DNA, the CDR3 is TGCAGTGCTAGGACGGACCAAGAGACCCAGTACTTC.

This clonotype was detected only a few times. This chain uses TRBV3-1 with TRBJ2-7; D possibly uses TRBD1 or TRBD2 (6 bases each). Trimming took 1 base from V and 1 from J, leaving 14 bases between them. The V gene's germline CDR1 is LGHDT and CDR2 YNNKEL (reference sequence). CDR3 length: 16 amino acids. This CDR3 is CASSQVSGALSYEQYV. The CDR3 DNA reads as TGTGCCAGCAGCCAAGTGTCGGGGGCCTTATCCTACGAGCAGTACGTC.

This clonotype was observed a handful of times. The chain combines TRBV7-6 with TRBJ1-5; tentatively, D is TRBD1 (5 bases). Germline V CDR1 and CDR2: SGHVS, FNYEAQ. The CDR3 is made up of 15 amino acids. Trimming stripped 4 bases from V and 4 bases from J, with 14 bases between. For the CDR3, the DNA is TGTGCCAGCAGCTCGGGGGGGAGGGGTAATCAGCCCCAGCATTTT. Protein: CASSSGGRGNQPQHF.

This clonotype was seen ten or more times. The chain recombines TRBV7-2 with TRBJ2-7, with unresolved D. V was trimmed by 4 bases and J by 1 base, leaving 20 bases between them. Germline CDR1 SGHTA, CDR2 FQGNSA. The CDR3 covers 17 residues. In DNA form, the CDR3 reads TGTGCCAGCAGCTCAGGATTTCCCGTACAGCTGTCCTACGAGCAGTACTTC. Its translation is CASSSGFPVQLSYEQYF. Full variable domain (missing parts from reference TRBV7-2 and TRBJ2-7): GAGVSQSPSNKVTEKGKDVELRCDPISGHTALYWYRQSLGQGLEFLIYFQGNSAPDKSGLPSDRFSAERTGGSVSTLTIQRTQQEDSAVYLCASSSGFPVQLSYEQYFGPGTRLTVT.

This chain links TRBV30 with TRBJ2-1, with 11 positions matching TRBD2. V shed 1 base and J 10 bases; nucleotides not matched to a gene: 9. CDR1 is GTSNPN and CDR2 is SVGIG in the germline V gene (reference sequence). CDR3 length: 15 amino acids. The CDR3 bases are TGTGCCTGGAGTGCTCGACTAGCGGGGAGTCAAGAGCAGTTCTTC. It translates to CAWSARLAGSQEQFF.

As for this clonotype: This may arise from a read error, as a much more abundant clone is one base away. The chain employs TRBV12-3 or TRBV12-4 and TRBJ2-7; D assignment may be TRBD1 or TRBD2 (5 bases each). There are 13 residues in the CDR3. This CDR3 reads CSSSPGPFYEQYF. The CDR3 nucleotides read TGTTCCAGCAGTCCGGGACCGTTCTACGAGCAGTACTTC.

On this clonotype: This could be a read error, since a much larger clone is one nucleotide away. In DNA, the CDR3 is TGTGCCGCGGCGGAGTGCCTCACCGGGGAGCTGTTTTTT. Amino acid sequence: CAAAECLTGELFF. The gene calls are TRBV10-3 and TRBJ2-2, with D hard to call. The CDR3 extends over 13 amino acids. Germline V lookup: CDR1 ENHRY, CDR2 SYGVKD. The V gene lost 11 bases and the J gene lost 4 bases, with 14 bases spanning the gap.

Ten or more counts support this clonotype. The chain uses TRBV6-2 or TRBV6-3 and TRBJ2-1; D uncertain. Trimming stripped 6 bases from V and 3 bases from J, with 15 bases between. Germline CDR1 reads MNHEY; CDR2 reads SVGEGT. This CDR3 comprises 15 residues. The CDR3 DNA sequence: TGTGCCAGCAGCCCTGATACCTCCGGCTACAATGAGCAGTTCTTC. This translates into CASSPDTSGYNEQFF.

This clonotype came up many times. The chain is built from TRBV7-9 and TRBJ1-2; 9 bases align to TRBD1. V shed 5 bases, J shed 4 bases, and the junction held 8 bases outside the gene matches. Looked up from germline, CDR1 is SEHNR and CDR2 is FQNEAQ (reference sequence). This CDR3 comprises 15 residues. CDR3 sequence (DNA): TGTGCCAGCAGCCCCGGGGACAGGGCAATCTATGGCTACACCTTC. This codes for CASSPGDRAIYGYTF.

This clonotype was detected a few times. The chain is built from TRBV12-3 or TRBV12-4 and TRBJ2-5; no reliable D call. This CDR3 has 14 residues. V shed 6 bases and J shed 0 bases, with 11 bases lying between them. Here the CDR3 reads CASSPFMYQETQYF. DNA of the CDR3: TGTGCCAGCAGCCCCTTCATGTACCAAGAGACCCAGTACTTC.

The chain links TRBV5-1 to TRBJ2-2; 10 bases fit TRBD2. Germline loops: CDR1 SGHRS, CDR2 YFSETQ. This CDR3 contains 17 residues. V was pared by 0 bases and J by 2 bases, with 4 bases of the junction left unmatched. CDR3 in amino acids: CASSLGPSGGNTGELFF. The CDR3 region has the DNA TGCGCCAGCAGCTTGGGGCCTAGCGGGGGAAACACCGGGGAGCTGTTTTTT.

In this sample, this clonotype turned up a few times. The chain is built from TRBV12-3 or TRBV12-4 and TRBJ1-5; 9 nucleotides match TRBD1. This CDR3 is 15 amino acids long. Trimming removed 6 bases from V and 7 bases from J; junction bases left unmatched: 10. The CDR3 sequence: CASSPGQGKKQPQHF. Here the CDR3 DNA reads TGTGCCAGCAGCCCCGGACAGGGGAAGAAACAGCCCCAGCATTTT.

This clonotype was picked up many times. The genes are TRBV20-1 and TRBJ2-3; maybe TRBD2 (5 bases). V was pared by 6 bases and J by 1 base, with 11 bases between. Per the germline V gene, CDR1 is DFQATT and CDR2 is SNEGSKA (reference sequence). The CDR3 covers 13 residues. Written as DNA, the CDR3 is TGCAGTGCCGGGGTCGGCGGCACAGATACGCAGTATTTT. Amino acid sequence: CSAGVGGTDTQYF.

V gene TRBV7-2 combines with J gene TRBJ2-3; D is unresolved. The ends were cut back, 1 base at V and 4 bases at J, with 12 bases in the middle. In germline, CDR1 is SGHTA, CDR2 FQGNSA. This CDR3 contains 15 residues. CDR3 loop: CASSLDWASSDTQYF. CDR3 coding DNA: TGTGCCAGCAGCTTAGATTGGGCTAGTTCAGATACGCAGTATTTT.

V gene TRBV6-1 combines with J gene TRBJ2-7; possible D gene TRBD1, 6 bases. The CDR3 is 16 amino acids. Between the trimmed V and J ends, which lost 6 bases and 0 bases, there was a span of 18 bases. Germline CDR1 is MNHNS and CDR2 is SASEGT. This CDR3 is CASRPQGKGGSYEQYV. CDR3 nucleotide sequence: TGTGCCAGCAGACCACAGGGTAAGGGTGGCTCCTACGAGCAGTACGTC.

This clonotype was observed a handful of times. The rearrangement joins TRBV20-1 to TRBJ1-5; D remains unclear. V was cut by 3 bases and J by 4 bases, with 13 bases left in between. This CDR3 spans 14 amino acids. The germline gives CDR1 DFQATT, CDR2 SNEGSKA (reference sequence). Here the CDR3 DNA reads TGCAGTGCTAGTATGGGCAGCGGTAATCAGCCCCAGCATTTT. Translation gives CSASMGSGNQPQHF.

This clonotype was seen at least ten times. The chain employs TRBV5-1 and TRBJ2-1; D is ambiguous. V shed 0 bases and J shed 5 bases, with 12 bases lying between them. CDR3 size: 15 residues. Germline V gene lookup returns CDR1 SGHRS and CDR2 YFSETQ. CDR3 amino acids: CASSLGQVRDNEQFF. CDR3 DNA: TGCGCCAGCAGCTTGGGGCAAGTTCGAGACAATGAGCAGTTCTTC.

This clonotype appeared many times. Here the CDR3 DNA reads TGCGCCAGCAGCCAAGATCTAGTTAGCGGGAGTATTTGGTTCTTC. The encoded protein is CASSQDLVSGSIWFF. The chain links TRBV4-3 to TRBJ2-1, with 9 bases matching TRBD2. From germline, CDR1 is LGHNA and CDR2 YSLEER. Trimming cost V 0 bases and J 15 bases; bases outside gene matches: 12. The CDR3 covers 15 residues.

This clonotype was counted at least ten times. The V gene is TRBV5-1, the J gene TRBJ1-3; D is unclear. This CDR3 contains 13 residues. Trimming removed 4 bases from V and 0 bases from J, with 5 bases in between. Germline CDR1 SGHRS, CDR2 YFSETQ. DNA for the CDR3: TGCGCCAGCAGCGGCAGCTCTGGAAACACCATATATTTT. Its translation: CASSGSSGNTIYF. The full variable domain, rest sourced from reference TRBV5-1 and TRBJ1-3, is KAGVTQTPRYLIKTRGQQVTLSCSPISGHRSVSWYQQTPGQGLQFLFEYFSETQRNKGNFPGRFSGRQFSNSRSEMNVSTLELGDSALYLCASSGSSGNTIYFGEGSWLTVV.

The chain uses TRBV7-6 and TRBJ2-1; D ambiguous. Germline V gene data show CDR1 as SGHVS and CDR2 as FNYEAQ. V lost 3 bases, J lost 5 bases, and 8 bases lay in between. CDR3 length equals 13 residues. This CDR3 is CASSFPEHNEQFF. CDR3 DNA sequence: TGTGCCAGCAGCTTCCCTGAGCACAATGAGCAGTTCTTC.

This clonotype was seen many times. The chain carries TRBV5-1 and TRBJ2-7; 9 nucleotides agree with TRBD1. Germline-derived CDR1 and CDR2 are SGHRS and YFSETQ. V lost 0 bases and J lost 4; bases outside the gene matches: 5. The CDR3 spans 15 residues. CDR3 coding DNA: TGCGCCAGCAGCTTGGGTGGGACAGGGACTTACGAGCAGTACGTC. It translates to CASSLGGTGTYEQYV.

This clonotype was detected many times. V is TRBV27 and J is TRBJ2-5, with D unclear. The CDR3 is 11 amino acids. CDR1 and CDR2 (germline): MNHEY, SMNVEV (reference sequence). Trimming left V 7 bases short and J 1 base short, with 4 bases between. The CDR3 coding sequence is TGTGCCAGCACCCGCCAAGAGACCCAGTACTTC. This gives the protein CASTRQETQYF.